This TCR beta chain was captured in a study of shared clonotypes between healthy human individuals (dated by TCRdb to the early 2020s). Study-wide context: The cohort included three men and a couple of women between 18 and 49 years of age. For each donor, CD4 naive and CD4 memory were each run on three plates, CD8 naive on two plates, and CD8 memory on one plate. Blood TCR repertoires of a handful of healthy adults were deeply sequenced to estimate repertoire size and the extent of clonotype sharing between individuals. Different laboratories and diverse techniques were used to prepare libraries and sequence TCR repertoires, to increase sequencing depth and limit assay-specific biases. Between about 0.94 and 8.9 billion PBMCs per donor were obtained by leukapheresis.

On this clone itself: The target of this receptor is not known. Base quality data are lacking; no much larger clone is found one base away.

The CDR3 numbers 16 residues from cysteine through phenylalanine. The read is trimmed to its CDR3 DNA, 48 bases read in frame from base 1. According to the germline V gene (reference sequence), CDR1 reads SEHNR and CDR2 reads FQNEAQ. V loses 0 bases, J loses 8 bases, and the germline ends lie 19 bases apart. What the study reported, not specific to this receptor: Sharing across several donors was observed for around 5% of naive CD4, about 3.2% of naive CD8, about 2.5% of memory CD4, and about 0.4% of memory CD8 clonotypes. Compared with non-shared clonotypes, the clonotypes found in all four sorted-subset donors had higher generation probabilities. The small number of donors limited the genetic and exposure-history diversity represented. Rarefaction of sorted-subset datasets indicated incomplete sequencing despite the large sequencing depth. Only blood was sampled, and tissue TCR repertoires likely differ from those in blood. Pairwise subsampling indicated that sequencing depth was expected to affect the degree of clonotype sharing among donors. Naive subsets generally had larger estimated clonotype richness than memory subsets.

For the CD8 naive samples, CD45RO-negative cells were positively selected for CCR7, yielding a CD45RA+CCR7+ population from which TemRA cells were excluded. The donors were healthy, HIV-negative adults who had no recently reported acute infections or vaccinations. All donors were Caucasian adults living in Nashville, Tennessee, USA. Blood was collected by leukapheresis, and PBMCs were isolated by Ficoll-Histopaque density gradient centrifugation and then cryopreserved in liquid nitrogen vapor phase. Analytical flow cytometry was used to check the purity and quantity of each magnetically sorted T cell population. Genomic DNA was isolated from every sorted fraction and measured by UV absorbance on a Nanodrop 2000c. Using the deep immunoSEQ assay, multiplex PCR amplified TCR CDR3 regions from genomic DNA. Extracted genomic DNA from each cell subset was spread evenly across all wells of several immunoSEQ 96-well plates, with each plate serving as a replicate. For sorted subsets, each replicate PCR was loaded with about 0.2 ug genomic DNA, equivalent to about 30,000 T cell genomes. The purified libraries were quantified using a Qubit 3.0 fluorometer, sized with a Bioanalyzer 2100, and then quantified again using the KAPA Library Quantification kit. Each immunoSEQ 96-well plate was sequenced on its own single-read 150-cycle Illumina NextSeq 550 flow cell. The original pipeline was this. The immunoSEQ output contained only junctional sequences without quality scores, so filtering could not match that applied to full-length reads. To assign V/J genes and CDR3, sequences were annotated against IMGT germline references using PyIR, a Python wrapper for IgBLAST v1.9. Reads were removed for weak V/J assignments (E-value above 1e-6), missing CDR3, stop codons, out-of-frame junctions, or ambiguous translated residues. A V3J clonotype was defined by an identical inferred V gene, J gene, and CDR3 amino acid sequence. The percentage overlap between two repertoires was calculated by dividing the number of shared unique clonotypes by the size of the smaller repertoire. Three approaches were used to assess repertoire richness: RTK rarefaction, the Chao1 estimator, and Recon v2.1 estimates of unobserved clonotypes. Generation probabilities were computed with OLGA for all TCRbeta clonotypes obtained by the gDNA method from a handful of donors. Entries here come from immuneACCESS through TCRdb and include only in-frame sequences with V and J called. Some clones fail to appear in such tables; in the studies checked, an unresolved V gene covers under half of the shortfall, and the cause of the remainder is unknown. The D gene and trimming were derived from the DNA, and the V and J assignments and clone size from that table. The table for this sample lists about 2 million clones; over 85% of them were counted only once. The ten largest make up 1.1% of the sample.

The sequence joins TRBV7-9 to TRBJ1-2; the D gene remains uncertain. This clonotype originated in a man aged 18 to 29 in good health. The sequenced sample was naive CD8+ T cells sorted from blood. Reading the label with the study, this specimen's cell subset or site is: CD45RA+CCR7+. The CDR3 loop reads CASSLAPYLDSGGYTF. The sequenced DNA is TGTGCCAGCAGCTTAGCGCCCTATCTCGACTCAGGCGGCTACACCTTC.